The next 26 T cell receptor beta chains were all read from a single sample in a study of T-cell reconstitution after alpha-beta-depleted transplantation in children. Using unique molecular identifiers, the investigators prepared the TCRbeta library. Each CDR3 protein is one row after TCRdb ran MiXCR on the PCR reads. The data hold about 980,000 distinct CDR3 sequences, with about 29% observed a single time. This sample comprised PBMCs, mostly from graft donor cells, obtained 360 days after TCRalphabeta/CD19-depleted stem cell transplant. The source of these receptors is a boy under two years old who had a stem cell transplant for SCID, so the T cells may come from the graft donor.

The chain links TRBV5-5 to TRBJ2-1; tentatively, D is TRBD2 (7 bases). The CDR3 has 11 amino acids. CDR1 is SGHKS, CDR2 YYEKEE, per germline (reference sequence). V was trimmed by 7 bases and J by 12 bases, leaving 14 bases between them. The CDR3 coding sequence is TGTGCCAGCTCGGGGGGCCCCCGGCAGTTCTTC. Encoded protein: CASSGGPRQFF.

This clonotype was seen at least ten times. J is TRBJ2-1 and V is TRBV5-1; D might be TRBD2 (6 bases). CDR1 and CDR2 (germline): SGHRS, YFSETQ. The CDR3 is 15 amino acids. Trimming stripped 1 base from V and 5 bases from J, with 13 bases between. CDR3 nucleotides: TGCGCCAGCAGCTTGACGATAGCGGCCAACAATGAGCAGTTCTTC. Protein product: CASSLTIAANNEQFF. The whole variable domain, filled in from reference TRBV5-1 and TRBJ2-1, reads KAGVTQTPRYLIKTRGQQVTLSCSPISGHRSVSWYQQTPGQGLQFLFEYFSETQRNKGNFPGRFSGRQFSNSRSEMNVSTLELGDSALYLCASSLTIAANNEQFFGPGTRLTVL.

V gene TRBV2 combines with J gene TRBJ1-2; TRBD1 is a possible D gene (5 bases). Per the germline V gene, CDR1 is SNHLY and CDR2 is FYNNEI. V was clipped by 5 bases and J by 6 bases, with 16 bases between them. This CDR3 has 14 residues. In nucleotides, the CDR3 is TGTGCCAGCAGTTCGGGGGTGGGAGGAAATGGCTACACCTTC. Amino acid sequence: CASSSGVGGNGYTF.

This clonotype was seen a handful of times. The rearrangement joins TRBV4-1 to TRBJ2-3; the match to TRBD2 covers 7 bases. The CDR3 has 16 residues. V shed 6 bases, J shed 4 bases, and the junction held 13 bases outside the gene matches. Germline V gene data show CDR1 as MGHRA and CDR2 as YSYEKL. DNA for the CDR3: TGCGCCAGCAGTGTCCTAGCGGAGGGATGGTCAGATACGCAGTATTTT. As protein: CASSVLAEGWSDTQYF.

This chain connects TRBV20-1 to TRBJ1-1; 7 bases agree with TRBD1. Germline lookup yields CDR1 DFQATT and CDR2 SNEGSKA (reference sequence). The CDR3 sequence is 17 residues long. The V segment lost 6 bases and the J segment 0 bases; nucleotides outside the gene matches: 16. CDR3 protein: CSAAGQQLADMNTEAFF. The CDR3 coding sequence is TGCAGTGCGGCGGGACAGCAGCTCGCGGACATGAACACTGAAGCTTTCTTT.

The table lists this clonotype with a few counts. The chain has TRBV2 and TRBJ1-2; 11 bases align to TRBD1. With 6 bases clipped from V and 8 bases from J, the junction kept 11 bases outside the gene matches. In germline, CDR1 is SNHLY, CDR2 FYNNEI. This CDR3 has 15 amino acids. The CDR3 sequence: CASSLNAGQGDGYTF. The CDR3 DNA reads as TGTGCCAGCAGCCTGAACGCGGGACAGGGGGACGGCTACACCTTC.

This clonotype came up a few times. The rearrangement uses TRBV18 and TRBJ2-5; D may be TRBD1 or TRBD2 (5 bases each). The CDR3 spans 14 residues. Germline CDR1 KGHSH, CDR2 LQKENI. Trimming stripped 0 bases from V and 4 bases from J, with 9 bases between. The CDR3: CASSPPVGTETQYF. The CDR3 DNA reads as TGTGCCAGCTCACCACCGGTGGGGACAGAGACCCAGTACTTC.

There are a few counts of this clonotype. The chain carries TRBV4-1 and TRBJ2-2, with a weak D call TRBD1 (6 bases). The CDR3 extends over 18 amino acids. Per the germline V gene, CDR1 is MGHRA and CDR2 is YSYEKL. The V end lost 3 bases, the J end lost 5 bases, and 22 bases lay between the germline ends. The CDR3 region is CASSHAAQGRVRTGELFF. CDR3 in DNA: TGCGCCAGCAGCCACGCAGCACAGGGAAGGGTCCGGACCGGGGAGCTGTTTTTT.

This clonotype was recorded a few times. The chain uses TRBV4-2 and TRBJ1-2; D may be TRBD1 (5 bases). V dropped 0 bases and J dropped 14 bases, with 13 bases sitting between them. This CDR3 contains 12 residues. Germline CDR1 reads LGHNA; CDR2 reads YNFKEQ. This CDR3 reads CASSQESGGRTF. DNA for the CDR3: TGTGCCAGCAGCCAAGAATCGGGGGGAAGGACCTTC.

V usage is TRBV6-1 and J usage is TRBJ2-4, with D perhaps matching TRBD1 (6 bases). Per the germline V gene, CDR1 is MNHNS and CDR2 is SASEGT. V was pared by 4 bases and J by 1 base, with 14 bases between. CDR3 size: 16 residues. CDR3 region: CASSAAEGVAKNIQYF. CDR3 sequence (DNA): TGTGCCAGCAGTGCCGCCGAGGGGGTGGCCAAAAACATTCAGTACTTC.

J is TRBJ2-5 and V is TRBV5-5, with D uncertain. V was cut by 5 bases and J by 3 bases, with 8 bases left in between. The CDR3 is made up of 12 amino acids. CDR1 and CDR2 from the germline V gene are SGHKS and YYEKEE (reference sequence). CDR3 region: CASRFFEETQYF. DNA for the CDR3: TGTGCCAGCAGGTTCTTTGAAGAGACCCAGTACTTC.

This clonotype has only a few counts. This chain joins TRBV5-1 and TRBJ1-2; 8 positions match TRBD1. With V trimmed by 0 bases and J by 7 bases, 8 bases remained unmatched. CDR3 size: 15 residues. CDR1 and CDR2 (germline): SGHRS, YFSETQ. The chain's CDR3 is CASSLAVTGVSGYTF. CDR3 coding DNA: TGCGCCAGCAGCTTGGCCGTGACAGGGGTCTCTGGCTACACCTTC.

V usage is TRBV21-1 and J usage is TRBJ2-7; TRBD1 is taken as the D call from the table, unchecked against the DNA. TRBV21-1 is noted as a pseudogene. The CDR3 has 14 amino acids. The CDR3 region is CATSSPGPSYEQYF. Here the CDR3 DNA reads TGTGCCACCAGCTCTCCGGGACCTTCCTACGAGCAGTACTTC.

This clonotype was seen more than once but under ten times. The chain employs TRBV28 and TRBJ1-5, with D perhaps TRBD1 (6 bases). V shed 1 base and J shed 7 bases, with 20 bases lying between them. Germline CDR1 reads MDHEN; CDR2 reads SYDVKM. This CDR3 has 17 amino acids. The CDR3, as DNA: TGTGCCAGCAGTTTATCCCTCTACAGGGAAGTACGGCAGCCCCAGCATTTT. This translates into CASSLSLYREVRQPQHF.

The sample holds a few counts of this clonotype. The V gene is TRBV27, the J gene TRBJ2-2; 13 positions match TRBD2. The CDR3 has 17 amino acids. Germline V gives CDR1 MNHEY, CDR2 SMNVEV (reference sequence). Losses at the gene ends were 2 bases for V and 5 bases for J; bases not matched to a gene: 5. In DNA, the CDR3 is TGTGCCAGCAGTTTAACCGGGACTAGCGGGGTTACCGGGGAGCTGTTTTTT. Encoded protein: CASSLTGTSGVTGELFF.

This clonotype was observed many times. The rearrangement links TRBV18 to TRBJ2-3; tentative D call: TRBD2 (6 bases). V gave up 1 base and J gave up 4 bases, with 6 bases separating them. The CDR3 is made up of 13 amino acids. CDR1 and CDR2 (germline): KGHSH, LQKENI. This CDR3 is CASSPRGADTQYF. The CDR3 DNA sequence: TGTGCCAGCTCACCACGGGGGGCAGATACGCAGTATTTT.

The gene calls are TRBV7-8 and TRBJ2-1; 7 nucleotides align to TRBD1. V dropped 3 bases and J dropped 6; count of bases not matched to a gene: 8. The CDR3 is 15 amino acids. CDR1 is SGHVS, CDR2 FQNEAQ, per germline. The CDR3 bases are TGTGCCAGCAGCTTCGATGACAGGGTAGTCAATGAGCAGTTCTTC. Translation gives CASSFDDRVVNEQFF.

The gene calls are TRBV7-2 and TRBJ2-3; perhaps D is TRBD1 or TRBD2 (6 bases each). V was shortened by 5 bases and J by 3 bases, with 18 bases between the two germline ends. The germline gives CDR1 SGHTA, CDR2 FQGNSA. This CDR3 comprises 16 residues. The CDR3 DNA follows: TGTGCCAGCAGCCCCCGCCGGGGGCGCGGGACAGATACGCAGTATTTT. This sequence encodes CASSPRRGRGTDTQYF.

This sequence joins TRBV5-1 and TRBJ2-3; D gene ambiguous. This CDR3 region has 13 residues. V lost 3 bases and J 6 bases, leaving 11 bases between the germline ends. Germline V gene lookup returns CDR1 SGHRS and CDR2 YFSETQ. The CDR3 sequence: CASSYLFLDTQYF. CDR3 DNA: TGCGCCAGCAGCTATCTCTTCTTGGATACGCAGTATTTT.

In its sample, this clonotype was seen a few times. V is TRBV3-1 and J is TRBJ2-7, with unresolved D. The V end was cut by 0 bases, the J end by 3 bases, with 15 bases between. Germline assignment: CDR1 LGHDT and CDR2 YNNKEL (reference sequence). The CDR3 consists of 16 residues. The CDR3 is CASSQDSAISGYEQYF. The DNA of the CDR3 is TGTGCCAGCAGCCAAGATTCGGCTATCTCCGGCTACGAGCAGTACTTC.

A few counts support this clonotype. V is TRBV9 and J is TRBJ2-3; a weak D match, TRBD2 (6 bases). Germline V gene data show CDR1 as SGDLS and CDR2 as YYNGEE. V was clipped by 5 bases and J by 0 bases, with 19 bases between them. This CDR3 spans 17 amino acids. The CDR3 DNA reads TGTGCCAGCAGTCACCGGGACTCATATACTAGCACAGATACGCAGTATTTT. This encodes CASSHRDSYTSTDTQYF.

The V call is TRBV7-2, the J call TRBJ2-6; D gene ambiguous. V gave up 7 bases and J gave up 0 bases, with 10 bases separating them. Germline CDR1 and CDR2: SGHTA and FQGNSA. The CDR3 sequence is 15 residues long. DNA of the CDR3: TGTGCCAGCAACCCACCTTCCTCTGGGGCCAACGTCCTGACTTTC. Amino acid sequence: CASNPPSSGANVLTF.

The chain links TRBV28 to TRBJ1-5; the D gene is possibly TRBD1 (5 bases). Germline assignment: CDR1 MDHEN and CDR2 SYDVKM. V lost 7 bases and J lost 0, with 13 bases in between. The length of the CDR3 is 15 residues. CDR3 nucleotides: TGTGCCAGCAAGTTAGGGGTCCCTAGCAATCAGCCCCAGCATTTT. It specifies CASKLGVPSNQPQHF.

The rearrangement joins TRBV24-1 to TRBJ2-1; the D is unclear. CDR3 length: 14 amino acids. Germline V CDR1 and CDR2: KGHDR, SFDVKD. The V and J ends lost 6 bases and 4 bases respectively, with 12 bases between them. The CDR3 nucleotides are TGTGCCACCAGTCGGGCAGTAAAATACAATGAGCAGTTCTTC. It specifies CATSRAVKYNEQFF.

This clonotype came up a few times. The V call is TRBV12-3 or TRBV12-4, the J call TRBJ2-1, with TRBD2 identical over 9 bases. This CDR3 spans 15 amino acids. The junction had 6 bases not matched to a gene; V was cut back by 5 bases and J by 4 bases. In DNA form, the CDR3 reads TGTGCCAGCAGTCTCGGACTAGCGAGGTACAATGAGCAGTTCTTC. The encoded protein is CASSLGLARYNEQFF.

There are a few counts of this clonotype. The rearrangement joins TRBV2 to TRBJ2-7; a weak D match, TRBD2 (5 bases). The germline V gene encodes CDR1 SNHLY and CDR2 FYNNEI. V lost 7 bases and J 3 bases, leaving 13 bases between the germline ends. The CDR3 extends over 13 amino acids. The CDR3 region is CASIGPRGYEQYF. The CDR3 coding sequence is TGTGCCAGCATTGGGCCCCGGGGCTACGAGCAGTACTTC.